This TCR beta chain was obtained from a study of cytomegalovirus exposure and HLA in healthy donors. In regard to this clone: The antigen is unknown.

Overall study findings and caveats: The classifier, whose performance was assessed in both the original and validation cohorts, reportedly diagnosed cytomegalovirus status with high specificity and sensitivity.

Use of 60 Vbeta and 13 Jbeta primers characterized the PCR. The repertoire was sequenced with immunoSEQ multiplex PCR; TCRdb's copy has only in-frame clones and lacks some. The table has approximately 150,000 clones, roughly 80% seen once. V lost 3 bases, J lost 7 bases, and 7 bases stayed unmatched. Germline CDR1 SGHTA, CDR2 FQGNSA. CDR3 length equals 15 residues. The sequence was obtained from a woman aged 18 to 35 in good health and CMV-seropositive. Sequences were obtained from PBMCs. This chain connects TRBV7-2 to TRBJ2-1; TRBD2 aligns across 9 bases. The CDR3 loop is CASSFGGGAPNEQFF. The CDR3 coding sequence is TGTGCCAGCAGCTTCGGCGGGGGGGCCCCGAATGAGCAGTTCTTC.